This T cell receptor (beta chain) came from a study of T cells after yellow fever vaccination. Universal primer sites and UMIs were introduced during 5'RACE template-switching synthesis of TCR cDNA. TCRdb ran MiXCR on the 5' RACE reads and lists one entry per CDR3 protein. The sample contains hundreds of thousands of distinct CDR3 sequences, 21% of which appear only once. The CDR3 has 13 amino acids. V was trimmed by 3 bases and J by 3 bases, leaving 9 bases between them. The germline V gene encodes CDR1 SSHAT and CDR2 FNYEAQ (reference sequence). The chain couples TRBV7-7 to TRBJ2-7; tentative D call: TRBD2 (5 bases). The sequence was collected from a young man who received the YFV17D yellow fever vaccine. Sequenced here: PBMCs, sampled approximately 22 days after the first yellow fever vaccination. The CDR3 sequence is CASSFGRGYEQYF. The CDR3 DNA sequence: TGTGCCAGCAGCTTCGGACGGGGCTACGAGCAGTACTTC.